This entry features one T cell receptor beta chain sequence. Around 10 ml fresh peripheral blood yielded the PBMCs. These data are taken from a study of T cells in Graves' hyperthyroidism and ophthalmopathy. Amplified TCR beta CDR3 regions came from RNA transcripts. HTBI primers drove first-round RT-PCR of the TCR CDR3. Each CDR3 protein gets one entry after TCRdb re-called the multiplex PCR reads with MiXCR. The table includes 530,000 or so distinct CDR3 sequences, approximately 17% detected once. Sequenced: blood. The clonotype was recovered from a woman between 18 and 29 years old with Graves' ophthalmopathy.

The DNA of the CDR3 is TGTGCCAGCAGCTCACCGCAGCACAATGAGCAGTTCTTC. Protein sequence: CASSSPQHNEQFF. This chain uses TRBV5-4 with TRBJ2-1; D is ambiguous. V shed 3 bases and J shed 5 bases, with 9 bases lying between them. Germline CDR1 reads SGHNT; CDR2 reads YYREEE (reference sequence). CDR3 length: 13 residues.